This T cell receptor beta chain was sequenced for a study of human T cells and chemical hapten exposure. Study at large: Diphenylcyclopropenone was applied weekly to patients' scalps across the approximately 25-week study. Overall study findings and caveats: TCRs at a frequency above 1 in 1000 stayed unchanged with DPC sensitization.

Specified time point: patch test 3, about 24 weeks after DPC sensitization. Treatment denoted: therapeutic diphenylcyclopropenone sensitization with weekly scalp DPC. In the library, unique molecular identifiers were attached to individual cDNA molecules. In the study's own analysis: Sample TCR counts, which ranged from about 23,224 to 750,000, had a median of 95,638. TCRdb called the RACE reads again in MiXCR, with one record for every CDR3 protein. The V and J calls were not made by the authors but by TCRdb's processing. The sample yields more than 100,000 distinct CDR3 sequences, around 10% seen once. This clonotype was found a few times. The antigen is unknown. The specimen was whole blood, collected in connection with sensitization to the hapten diphenylcyclopropenone (DPC). This TCR was sampled from a woman aged 50 to 65 with alopecia areata. Some clones in this sample may be carry-over from other donors' samples.

The CDR3 spells CASSDTGSKPQHF. The CDR3 DNA sequence: TGTGCCAGCAGTGATACAGGGAGTAAGCCCCAGCATTTT. The V call is TRBV6-1, the J call TRBJ1-5; possibly TRBD1 for D (6 bases). The ends were cut back, 3 bases at V and 8 bases at J, with 11 bases in the middle. CDR1 MNHNS and CDR2 SASEGT come from the germline V gene. This CDR3 region has 13 residues.